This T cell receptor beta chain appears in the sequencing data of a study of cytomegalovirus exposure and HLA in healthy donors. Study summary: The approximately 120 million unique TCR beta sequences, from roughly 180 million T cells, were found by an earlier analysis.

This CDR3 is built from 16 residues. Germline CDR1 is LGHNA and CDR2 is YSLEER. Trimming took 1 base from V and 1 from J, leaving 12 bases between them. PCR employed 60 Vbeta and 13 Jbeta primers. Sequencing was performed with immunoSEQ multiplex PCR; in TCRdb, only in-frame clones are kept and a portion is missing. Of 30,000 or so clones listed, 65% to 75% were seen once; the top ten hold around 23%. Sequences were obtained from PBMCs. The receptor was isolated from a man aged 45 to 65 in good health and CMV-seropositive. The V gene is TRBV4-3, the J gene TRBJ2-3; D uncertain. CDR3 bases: TGCGCCAGCAGCCAAGGAGTCGCGTCTGGCACAGATACGCAGTATTTT. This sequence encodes CASSQGVASGTDTQYF.